The T cell receptor (beta chain) described here comes from a study of technical replicates of blood from a handful of donors (TCRdb year 2017). Counted from cysteine to phenylalanine, this CDR3 has 16 amino acids. Just CDR3 DNA is preserved here, 48 bases in frame from base 1. The V end gives up 1 base and the J end 1 base, leaving 2 bases in the junction not matched to a gene. The germline V gene (reference sequence) specifies SGHKS as CDR1 and YYEKEE as CDR2. On this clone: No cognate antigen has been identified for it. It has no much larger one-base neighbor in the sample; base qualities were not kept.

The library was produced with the immunoSEQ multiplex PCR assay. TCRdb re-hosts the immuneACCESS table, in-frame sequences only. Its copies lack some clones; in the studies checked, an unresolved V gene accounts for under half of them, and the cause for the rest is not known. The sample table holds about 61,000 clones, of which 95% to 98% were seen once. About 0.2% of the sample is taken by the ten largest. The sequence was obtained from a human donor in good health. The sample taken for sequencing was T cells isolated from PBMCs. The rearranged chain carries TRBV5-5 and TRBJ2-2, with TRBD1 matching 9 junction bases. This receptor carries the CDR3 CASSLWTGVNTGELFF. In nucleotides, the sequence is TGTGCCAGCAGCTTGTGGACAGGGGTGAACACCGGGGAGCTGTTTTTT.